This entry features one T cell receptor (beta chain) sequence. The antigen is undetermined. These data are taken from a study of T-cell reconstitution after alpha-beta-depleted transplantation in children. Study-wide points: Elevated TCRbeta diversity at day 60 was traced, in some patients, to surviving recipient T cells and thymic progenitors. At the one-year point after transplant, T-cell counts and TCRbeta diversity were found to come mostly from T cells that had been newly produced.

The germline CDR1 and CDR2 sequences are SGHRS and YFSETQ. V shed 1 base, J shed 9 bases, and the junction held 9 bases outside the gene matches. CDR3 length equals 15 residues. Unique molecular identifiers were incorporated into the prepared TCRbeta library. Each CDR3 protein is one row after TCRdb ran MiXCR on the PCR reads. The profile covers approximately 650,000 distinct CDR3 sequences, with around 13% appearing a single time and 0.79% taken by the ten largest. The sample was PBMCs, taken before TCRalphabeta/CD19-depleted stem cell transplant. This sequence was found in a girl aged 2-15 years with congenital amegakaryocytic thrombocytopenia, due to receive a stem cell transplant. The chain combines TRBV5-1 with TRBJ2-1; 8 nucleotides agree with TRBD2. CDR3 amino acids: CASSLMIGRGIEQFF. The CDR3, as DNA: TGCGCCAGCAGCTTGATGATCGGGAGGGGTATTGAGCAGTTCTTC.